This TCR beta chain was observed in a study of T cells in Graves' hyperthyroidism and ophthalmopathy. Study overall: Upon initial diagnosis and before any treatment, peripheral blood was collected. General study points: Expanded thyroid clonotypes (above 0.001) were mostly also found in blood.

Germline CDR1 MGHRA, CDR2 YSYEKL. V was clipped by 5 bases and J by 10 bases, with 14 bases between them. The CDR3 loop spans 12 amino acids. TCR beta CDR3 regions were amplified from RNA transcripts. An initial round of RT-PCR targeting the TCR CDR3 relied on the HTBI primer set. From the multiplex PCR reads, TCRdb called clonotypes with MiXCR, one entry per CDR3 protein. This table has about 380,000 distinct CDR3 sequences, roughly 14% appearing once. This clonotype was recorded at least ten times. The target antigen is unknown. This sequence joins TRBV4-1 and TRBJ1-1; maybe TRBD1 (5 bases). Sequencing was carried out using blood. The clonotype originates from a man younger than 40 with Graves' hyperthyroidism that later progressed to Graves' ophthalmopathy. The CDR3: CASSVDGGLAFF. The CDR3 DNA is TGCGCCAGCAGCGTCGACGGGGGGTTAGCTTTCTTT.